This T cell receptor (beta chain) was profiled in a study of blood T cell repertoires in COVID-19. Study summary: PBMCs, B-cell-depleted T cells, or T cells were the source of the cDNA or gDNA that made up the material.

In germline, CDR1 is LNHDA, CDR2 SQIVND (reference sequence). Trimming stripped 3 bases from V and 9 bases from J, with 15 bases between. The CDR3 is made up of 13 amino acids. Using immunoSEQ multiplex PCR, the repertoire was profiled, and TCRdb retains in-frame clones only, with some absent. The data show about 130,000 clones, about 90% seen once. The sequencing sample was made of peripheral blood. The chain couples TRBV19 to TRBJ2-7; a weak D match, TRBD1 (6 bases). The sequence came from a woman in her sixties or seventies with acute or convalescent COVID-19. CDR3 coding DNA: TGTGCCAGTAGTATGGACAGAAGTACAGGGCAGTACTTC. Residues: CASSMDRSTGQYF.